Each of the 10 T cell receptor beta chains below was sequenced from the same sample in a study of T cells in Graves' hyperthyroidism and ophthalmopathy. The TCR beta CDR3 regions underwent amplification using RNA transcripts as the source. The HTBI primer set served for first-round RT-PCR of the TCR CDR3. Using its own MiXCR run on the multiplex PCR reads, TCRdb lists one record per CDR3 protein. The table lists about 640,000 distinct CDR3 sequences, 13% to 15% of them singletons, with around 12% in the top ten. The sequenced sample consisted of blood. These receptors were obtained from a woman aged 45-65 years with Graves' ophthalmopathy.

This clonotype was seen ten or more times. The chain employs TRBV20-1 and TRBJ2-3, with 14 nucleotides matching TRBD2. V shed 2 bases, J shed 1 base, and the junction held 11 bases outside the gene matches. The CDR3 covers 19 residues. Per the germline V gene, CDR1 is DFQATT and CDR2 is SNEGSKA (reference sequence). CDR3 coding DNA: TGCAGTGCTAGATCCGGGGGACTAGCGGGAGTGATTGGCACAGATACGCAGTATTTT. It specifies CSARSGGLAGVIGTDTQYF.

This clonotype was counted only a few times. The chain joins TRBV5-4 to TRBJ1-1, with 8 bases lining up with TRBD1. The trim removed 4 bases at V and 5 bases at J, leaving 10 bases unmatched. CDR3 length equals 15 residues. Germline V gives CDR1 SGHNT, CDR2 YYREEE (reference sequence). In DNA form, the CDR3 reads TGTGCCAGCAGCCCAAGAGACAGGGGCTCAACTGAAGCTTTCTTT. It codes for CASSPRDRGSTEAFF.

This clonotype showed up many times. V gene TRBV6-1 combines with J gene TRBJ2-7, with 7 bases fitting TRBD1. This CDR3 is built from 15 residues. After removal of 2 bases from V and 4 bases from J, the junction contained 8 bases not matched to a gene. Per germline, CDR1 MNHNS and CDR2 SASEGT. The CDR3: CASSEPGQFRYEQYF. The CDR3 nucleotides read TGTGCCAGCAGTGAACCGGGACAGTTCAGATACGAGCAGTACTTC.

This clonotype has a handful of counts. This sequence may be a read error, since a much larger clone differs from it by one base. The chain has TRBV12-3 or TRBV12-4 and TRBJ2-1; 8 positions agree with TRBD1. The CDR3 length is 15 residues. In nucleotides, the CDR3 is TGTGCCAGCAGCCTTGACAGGGGCTCCTACAATGAGCAGCTCTTC. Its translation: CASSLDRGSYNEQLF.

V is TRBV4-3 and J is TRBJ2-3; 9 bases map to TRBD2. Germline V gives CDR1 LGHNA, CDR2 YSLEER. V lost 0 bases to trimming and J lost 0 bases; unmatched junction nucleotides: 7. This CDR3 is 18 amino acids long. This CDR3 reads CASSQDSSSGTSTDTQYF. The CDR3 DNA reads TGCGCCAGCAGCCAAGATTCGTCTAGCGGGACTAGCACAGATACGCAGTATTTT.

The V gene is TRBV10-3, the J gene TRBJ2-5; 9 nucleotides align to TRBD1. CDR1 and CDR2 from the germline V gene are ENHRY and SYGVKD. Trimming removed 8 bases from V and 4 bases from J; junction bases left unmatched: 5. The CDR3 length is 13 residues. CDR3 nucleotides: TGTGCCATCGGGACAGGGCAGGGAGAGACCCAGTACTTC. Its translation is CAIGTGQGETQYF.

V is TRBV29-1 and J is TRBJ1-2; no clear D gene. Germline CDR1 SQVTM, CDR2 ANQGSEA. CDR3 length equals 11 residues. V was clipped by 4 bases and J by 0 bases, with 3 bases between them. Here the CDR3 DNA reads TGCAGCGTTGTTTCTAACTATGGCTACACCTTC. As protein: CSVVSNYGYTF.

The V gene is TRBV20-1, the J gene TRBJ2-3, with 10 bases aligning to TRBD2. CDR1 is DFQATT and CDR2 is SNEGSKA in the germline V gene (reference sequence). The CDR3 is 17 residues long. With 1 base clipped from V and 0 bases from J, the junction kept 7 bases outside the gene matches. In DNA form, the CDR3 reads TGCAGTGCTAGAGGTCCGAGACTAGCGGGTAGCACAGATACGCAGTATTTT. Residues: CSARGPRLAGSTDTQYF.

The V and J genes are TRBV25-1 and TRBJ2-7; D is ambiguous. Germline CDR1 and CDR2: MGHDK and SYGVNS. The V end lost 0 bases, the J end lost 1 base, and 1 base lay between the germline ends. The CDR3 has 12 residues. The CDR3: CASSEYSYEQYF. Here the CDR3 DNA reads TGTGCCAGCAGTGAATATTCCTACGAGCAGTACTTC.

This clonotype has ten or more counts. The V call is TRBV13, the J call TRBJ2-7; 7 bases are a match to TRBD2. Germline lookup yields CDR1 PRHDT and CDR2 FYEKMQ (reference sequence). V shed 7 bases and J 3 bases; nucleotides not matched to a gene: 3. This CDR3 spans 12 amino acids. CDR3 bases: TGTGCCAGCATGGGAGGGAGCTACGAGCAGTACTTC. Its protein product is CASMGGSYEQYF.